Reported below is one T cell receptor beta chain. Original handling: Amplification of reference gene primers was used by the study to estimate nucleated cell counts. Some clones are missing from TCRdb's copy, which holds only in-frame ones; the method was immunoSEQ multiplex PCR. V and J calls and clone size come straight from that table; D and trimming were deduced from the DNA. The sample has some 150,000 clones; about 80% are singletons. The data were obtained in a study of blood T cell repertoires in COVID-19. Study as a whole: The origin of the acute and convalescent COVID-19 samples was the United States, Italy and Spain.

The clonotype originates from a woman aged 60 to 75 with acute or convalescent COVID-19. Material for sequencing was peripheral blood.

CDR3 loop: CASSPGSYNEQFF. The CDR3 DNA follows: TGTGCCAGCTCCCCGGGCTCCTACAATGAGCAGTTCTTC. The chain uses TRBV6-6 and TRBJ2-1; no reliable D call. V was cut by 8 bases and J by 0 bases, with 8 bases left in between. The CDR3 loop spans 13 amino acids. The germline CDR1 and CDR2 sequences are MNHNY and SVGAGI (reference sequence).